This T cell receptor (beta chain) was retrieved from a study of T cell changes during pregnancy in multiple sclerosis. Trimming shortened V by 0 bases and J by 5 bases, and 10 bases separated the two germline ends. There are 15 residues in the CDR3. Germline V gives CDR1 MNHEY, CDR2 SVGAGI. This table comes from immunoSEQ multiplex PCR, and its TCRdb copy is limited to in-frame clones, with some not included. In the table there are tens of thousands of clones, roughly 90% of which are singletons. The source is a female donor in good health, enrolled as a control in a pregnancy study. The genes are TRBV6-5 and TRBJ1-4, with D tentatively TRBD1 (5 bases). This sample comprised peripheral blood, obtained after pregnancy. In DNA, the CDR3 is TGTGCCAGCAGTTACTCGATTGGGGGGAATGAAAAACTGTTTTTT. As protein: CASSYSIGGNEKLFF.